These 20 T cell receptor beta chains were sequenced from one sample in a study of radiotherapy plus CTLA-4 blockade in lung cancer. Sequencing used immunoSEQ multiplex PCR; TCRdb keeps in-frame clones, though not all of them. This sample carries 12,000 to 15,000 clones, roughly 70% of them seen once, and the ten largest clones take about 46%. The source was peripheral blood, collected from a patient treated with radiotherapy plus ipilimumab. The origin of the receptors is a human donor with non-small cell lung cancer whose response to radiotherapy plus ipilimumab could not be evaluated.

This chain uses TRBV5-4 with TRBJ2-5; 8 bases are a match to TRBD1. The J call may be incorrect, as the DNA end agrees better with TRBJ2-7. The CDR3 has 12 residues. From germline, CDR1 is SGHNT and CDR2 YYREEE (reference sequence). The CDR3 DNA reads TGTGTCTATGGGACAGGTTACGACGAGCAGTACTTC. Protein product: CVYGTGYDEQYF.

The rearrangement joins TRBV19 to TRBJ1-6, with D tentatively TRBD1 (6 bases). This CDR3 has 14 residues. With 8 bases removed from V and 2 bases from J, the gap between germline ends came to 10 bases. Per germline, CDR1 LNHDA and CDR2 SQIVND (reference sequence). The DNA of the CDR3 is TGTGCCAGTGGGGGGGACACCTATAATTCACCCCTCCACTTT. Protein: CASGGDTYNSPLHF.

The J gene is TRBJ2-3, the V gene TRBV5-4; D is undetermined. Between the trimmed V and J ends, which lost 0 bases and 6 bases, there was a span of 11 bases. The CDR3 covers 14 residues. CDR1 and CDR2 from the germline V gene are SGHNT and YYREEE (reference sequence). The CDR3 region has the DNA TGTGCCAGCAGCTTGGGACTTCCTCCGGATACGCAGTATTTT. It encodes CASSLGLPPDTQYF.

This chain uses TRBV14 with TRBJ1-1; D is ambiguous. This CDR3 region has 13 residues. Germline values: CDR1 SGHDN, CDR2 FVKESK. V lost 8 bases and J 5 bases, leaving 15 bases between the germline ends. CDR3 sequence: CASGNSPGTEAFF. CDR3 nucleotides: TGTGCCAGCGGGAACAGCCCGGGGACTGAAGCTTTCTTT.

This clone has more than one count but fewer than ten. The rearrangement links TRBV11-2 to TRBJ2-2, with D tentatively TRBD2 (5 bases). Germline CDR1 reads SGHAT; CDR2 reads FQNNGV. Between the trimmed V and J ends, which lost 2 bases and 5 bases, there was a span of 9 bases. There are 14 residues in the CDR3. Written as DNA, the CDR3 is TGTGCCAGCAGCTTACACGGGATAACCGGGGAGCTGTTTTTT. Its translation is CASSLHGITGELFF.

On this clone itself: At one of its ends the junction is not consistent with the germline gene, which may arise from a read error. This chain connects TRBV7-7 to TRBJ2-1; tentative D call: TRBD1 (5 bases). The CDR3 is made up of 15 amino acids. Looked up from germline, CDR1 is SSHAT and CDR2 is FNYEAQ (reference sequence). DNA of the CDR3: TGTGCTAGCAGCTTGAAGTTGGGGCTATACAATGAGCAGTTCTTC. Translated, it gives CASSLKLGLYNEQFF.

This chain connects TRBV7-8 to TRBJ1-5; D gene uncertain. Trimming removed 5 bases from V and 3 bases from J, with 17 bases in between. The CDR3 extends over 16 amino acids. Per germline, CDR1 SGHVS and CDR2 FQNEAQ. CDR3 nucleotide sequence: TGTGCCAGCAGCCCATCGGGGTTTCAGTACAATCAGCCCCAGCATTTT. Its translation: CASSPSGFQYNQPQHF.

The rearrangement joins TRBV5-4 to TRBJ1-2; TRBD1 agrees at 7 bases. Germline CDR1 SGHNT, CDR2 YYREEE (reference sequence). The ends lost 0 bases at V and 2 bases at J; junction bases unmatched: 4. This CDR3 has 15 residues. CDR3 protein: CASSLETGSNYGYTF. CDR3 nucleotide sequence: TGTGCCAGCAGCTTGGAGACAGGGTCCAACTATGGCTACACCTTC. The full variable domain, in which reference TRBV5-4 and TRBJ1-2 provide the parts outside the CDR3, is ETGVTQSPTHLIKTRGQQVTLRCSSQSGHNTVSWYQQALGQGPQFIFQYYREEENGRGNFPPRFSGLQFPNYSSELNVNALELDDSALYLCASSLETGSNYGYTFGSGTRLTVV.

V usage is TRBV19 and J usage is TRBJ1-4, with D perhaps matching TRBD1 (6 bases). The germline V gene has CDR1 LNHDA and CDR2 SQIVND (reference sequence). The CDR3 length is 16 residues. V gave up 4 bases and J gave up 0 bases, with 12 bases separating them. The CDR3 sequence: CASSRGGVTTNEKLFF. The CDR3 DNA reads TGTGCCAGTAGTAGAGGGGGGGTAACAACTAATGAAAAACTGTTTTTT. Using reference TRBV19 and TRBJ1-4 for the parts outside the CDR3, the full variable domain is DGGITQSPKYLFRKEGQNVTLSCEQNLNHDAMYWYRQDPGQGLRLIYYSQIVNDFQKGDIAEGYSVSREKKESFPLTVTSAQKNPTAFYLCASSRGGVTTNEKLFFGSGTQLSVL.

This chain connects TRBV7-9 to TRBJ2-1; a possible D gene is TRBD2 (6 bases). Germline V lookup: CDR1 SEHNR, CDR2 FQNEAQ (reference sequence). The germline V and J ends were trimmed by 2 bases and 7 bases, with 18 bases remaining between them. The CDR3 totals 16 residues. Written as DNA, the CDR3 is TGTGCCAGCAGCTTAAAATTGAGCGGGTTCTGGAATGAGCAGTTCTTC. Translation gives CASSLKLSGFWNEQFF.

The rearrangement links TRBV27 to TRBJ1-1; tentatively, D is TRBD1 (5 bases). This CDR3 is 16 amino acids long. V was pared by 5 bases and J by 0 bases, with 16 bases between. The germline gives CDR1 MNHEY, CDR2 SMNVEV (reference sequence). The CDR3 loop reads CASSRGHDTMNTEAFF. The CDR3 DNA is TGTGCCAGCAGTAGGGGCCACGATACTATGAACACTGAAGCTTTCTTT.

The chain combines TRBV28 with TRBJ2-4; 8 bases map to TRBD2. The CDR3 has 15 amino acids. The J segment lost 2 bases and the V segment lost 3 bases, leaving 3 bases of the junction unmatched. Germline V lookup: CDR1 MDHEN, CDR2 SYDVKM. CDR3 in DNA: TGTGCCAGCAGTTTGGCTAGCGGGCCCAAAAACATTCAGTACTTC. The encoded protein is CASSLASGPKNIQYF.

The sample holds a few counts of this clone. V usage is TRBV7-6 and J usage is TRBJ2-2; tentative D call: TRBD1 (5 bases). This CDR3 comprises 12 residues. Germline CDR1 and CDR2: SGHVS and FNYEAQ. V dropped 9 bases and J dropped 7 bases, with 12 bases sitting between them. CDR3 coding DNA: TGTGCCAGTAACGCAGGGTTCGGGGAGCTGTTTTTT. It codes for CASNAGFGELFF.

Judged by abundance, this clone is large (0.1 to 1%). The chain uses TRBV5-1 and TRBJ1-5; unclear D gene. Trimming pared 3 bases from V and 8 bases from J, leaving 15 bases between. From germline, CDR1 is SGHRS and CDR2 YFSETQ. There are 14 residues in the CDR3. CDR3 in DNA: TGCGCCAGCAGCTCCGGCGGGGAGAATAAGCCCCAGCATTTT. Protein sequence: CASSSGGENKPQHF.

The V and J genes are TRBV9 and TRBJ1-1; 10 bases are shared with TRBD1. The CDR3 extends over 13 amino acids. V trimming: 4 bases; J trimming: 7 bases; junction bases outside the gene matches: 4. The germline V gene has CDR1 SGDLS and CDR2 YYNGEE. For the CDR3, the DNA is TGTGCCAGCAGCTTGACAGGGGGCTATGAAGCTTTCTTT. It encodes CASSLTGGYEAFF. The whole variable domain, filled in from reference TRBV9 and TRBJ1-1, reads DSGVTQTPKHLITATGQRVTLRCSPRSGDLSVYWYQQSLDQGLQFLIQYYNGEERAKGNILERFSAQQFPDLHSELNLSSLELGDSALYFCASSLTGGYEAFFGQGTRLTVV.

The genes are TRBV23-1 and TRBJ1-4; possible D gene TRBD1, 5 bases. TRBV23-1 is identified as an open reading frame with a role that is uncertain. The CDR3 totals 17 residues. Deletions cut 4 bases from V and 0 bases from J, with 15 bases between. CDR3: CASSPSLRVATNEKLFF. The CDR3, as DNA: TGCGCCAGCAGTCCATCACTCAGGGTTGCAACTAATGAAAAACTGTTTTTT.

The J gene is TRBJ1-6, the V gene TRBV2; TRBD1 might be the D (5 bases). The CDR3 has 15 residues. Trimming removed 8 bases from V and 2 bases from J, with 13 bases in between. CDR1 SNHLY and CDR2 FYNNEI come from the germline V gene. CDR3 in amino acids: CASSREGPYNSPLHF. CDR3 bases: TGTGCCAGCTCTCGGGAGGGGCCCTATAATTCACCCCTCCACTTT.

The chain employs TRBV2 and TRBJ2-3; possible D gene TRBD1, 6 bases. Germline loops: CDR1 SNHLY, CDR2 FYNNEI. The CDR3 has 17 amino acids. V dropped 6 bases and J dropped 0 bases, with 19 bases sitting between them. DNA of the CDR3: TGTGCCAGCAGCGTCACCAGGGACACCTTGAGCACAGATACGCAGTATTTT. It yields the protein CASSVTRDTLSTDTQYF.

The V gene is TRBV19, the J gene TRBJ2-2; no clear D. The germline gives CDR1 LNHDA, CDR2 SQIVND (reference sequence). The CDR3 covers 13 residues. The CDR3 DNA follows: TGTGCTCTACTATTACCGAACACCGGGGAGCTGTTTTTT. Its protein is CALLLPNTGELFF. The variable domain in full, with the rest retrieved from reference TRBV19 and TRBJ2-2, is DGGITQSPKYLFRKEGQNVTLSCEQNLNHDAMYWYRQDPGQGLRLIYYSQIVNDFQKGDIAEGYSVSREKKESFPLTVTSAQKNPTAFYLCALLLPNTGELFFGEGSRLTVL.

CDR3 amino acids: CASSLTGAGELFF. The CDR3 region has the DNA TGTGCCAGCAGCTTGACAGGGGCTGGGGAGCTGTTTTTT. The rearrangement links TRBV7-9 to TRBJ2-2; TRBD1 agrees at 8 bases. This CDR3 region has 13 residues. J lost 8 bases, V lost 3 bases, and 2 bases had no gene match. Germline V gene lookup returns CDR1 SEHNR and CDR2 FQNEAQ (reference sequence).